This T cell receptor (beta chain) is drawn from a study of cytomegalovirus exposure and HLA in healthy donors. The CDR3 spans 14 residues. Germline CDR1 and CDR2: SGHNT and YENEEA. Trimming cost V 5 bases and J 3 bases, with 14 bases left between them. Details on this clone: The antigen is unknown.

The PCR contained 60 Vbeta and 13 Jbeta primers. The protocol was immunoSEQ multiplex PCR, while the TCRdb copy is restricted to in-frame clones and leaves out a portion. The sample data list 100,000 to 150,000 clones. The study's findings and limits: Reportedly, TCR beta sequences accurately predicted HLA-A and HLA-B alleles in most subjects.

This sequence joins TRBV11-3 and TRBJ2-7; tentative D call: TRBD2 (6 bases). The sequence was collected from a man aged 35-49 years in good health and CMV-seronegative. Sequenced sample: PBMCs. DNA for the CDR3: TGTGCCAGCAGCCCGGCCGGAGGGATCTACGAGCAGTACTTC. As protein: CASSPAGGIYEQYF.